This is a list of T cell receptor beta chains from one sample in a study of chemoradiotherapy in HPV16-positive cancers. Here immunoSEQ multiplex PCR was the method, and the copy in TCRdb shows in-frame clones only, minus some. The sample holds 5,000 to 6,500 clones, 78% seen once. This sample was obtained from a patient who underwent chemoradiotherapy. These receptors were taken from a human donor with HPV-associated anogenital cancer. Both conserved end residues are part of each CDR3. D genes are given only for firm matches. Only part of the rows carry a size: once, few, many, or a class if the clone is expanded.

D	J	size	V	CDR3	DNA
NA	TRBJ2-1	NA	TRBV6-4	CASSDPEGGNEQFF	TGTGCCAGCAGTGACCCGGAAGGGGGCAATGAGCAGTTCTTC
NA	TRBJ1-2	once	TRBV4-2	CASSQDGQTNYGYTF	TGTGCCAGCAGCCAAGATGGACAGACTAACTATGGCTACACCTTC
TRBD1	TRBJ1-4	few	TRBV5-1	CASSLGGTGTNEKLFF	TGCGCCAGCAGCTTGGGGGGGACAGGGACTAATGAAAAACTGTTTTTT
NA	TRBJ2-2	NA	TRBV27	CASSLFQGLGGELFF	TGTGCCAGCAGTTTATTTCAGGGTTTGGGCGGGGAGCTGTTTTTT
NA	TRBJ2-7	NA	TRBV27	CASSFAGIGTYEQYF	TGTGCCAGCAGCTTCGCCGGTATCGGGACTTACGAGCAGTACTTC
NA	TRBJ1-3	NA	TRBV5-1	CASSEGNTGNTIYF	TGCGCCAGCAGCGAGGGAAACACTGGAAACACCATATATTTT
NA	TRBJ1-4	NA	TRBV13	CASSLGGRRLNEKLFF	TGTGCCAGCAGCTTAGGGGGACGCCGGCTTAATGAAAAACTGTTTTTT
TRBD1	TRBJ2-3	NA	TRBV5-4	CASSGPGQGVDTQYF	TGTGCCAGCAGCGGACCGGGACAGGGTGTAGATACGCAGTATTTT
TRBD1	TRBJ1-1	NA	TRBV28	CASVIRPGTGGDAEAFF	TGTGCCAGCGTAATAAGACCCGGGACAGGGGGAGACGCTGAAGCTTTCTTT
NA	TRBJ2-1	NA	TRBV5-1	CASSLMGVFSYNEQFF	TGCGCCAGCAGCTTGATGGGGGTTTTCTCCTACAATGAGCAGTTCTTC
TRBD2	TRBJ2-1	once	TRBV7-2	CASSFGGARNEQFF	TGTGCCAGCAGCTTCGGGGGGGCAAGGAATGAGCAGTTCTTC
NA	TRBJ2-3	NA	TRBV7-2	CASSFGTDTQYF	TGTGCCAGCAGCTTCGGCACAGATACGCAGTATTTT
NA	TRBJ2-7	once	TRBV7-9	CASSLRQLSSYEQYF	TGTGCCAGCAGCTTACGACAGCTGAGCTCCTACGAGCAGTACTTC
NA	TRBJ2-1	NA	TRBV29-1	CSVEGTTYNEQFF	TGCAGCGTTGAGGGAACGACCTACAATGAGCAGTTCTTC
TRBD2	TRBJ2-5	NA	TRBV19	CASKRTGTSVETQYF	TGTGCCAGTAAAAGAACCGGGACTAGCGTGGAGACCCAGTACTTC
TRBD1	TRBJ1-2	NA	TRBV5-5	CASSFQGVDYGYTF	TGTGCCAGCAGCTTTCAGGGGGTCGACTATGGCTACACCTTC
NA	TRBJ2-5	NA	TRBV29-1	CSALLAGTQETQYF	TGCAGCGCTTTGTTGGCCGGAACCCAAGAGACCCAGTACTTC
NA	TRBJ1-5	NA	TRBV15	CATSRDRHQPQHF	TGTGCCACCAGCAGAGATCGGCATCAGCCCCAGCATTTT
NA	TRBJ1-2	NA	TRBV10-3	CAILKEGTDGYTF	TGTGCCATCTTGAAGGAGGGAACTGATGGCTACACCTTC
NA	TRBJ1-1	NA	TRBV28	CASSLVRLNTEAFF	TGTGCCAGCAGTTTAGTCAGATTGAACACTGAAGCTTTCTTT
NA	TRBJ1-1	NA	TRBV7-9	CASSPALVTAEAFF	TGTGCCAGCAGCCCTGCCTTGGTGACTGCTGAAGCTTTCTTT
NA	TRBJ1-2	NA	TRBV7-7	CASSLEGRNYGYTF	TGTGCTAGCAGCTTAGAAGGCAGGAACTATGGCTACACCTTC
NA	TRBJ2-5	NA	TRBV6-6	CASSYPRQQETQYF	TGTGCCAGCAGTTACCCCAGACAGCAAGAGACCCAGTACTTC